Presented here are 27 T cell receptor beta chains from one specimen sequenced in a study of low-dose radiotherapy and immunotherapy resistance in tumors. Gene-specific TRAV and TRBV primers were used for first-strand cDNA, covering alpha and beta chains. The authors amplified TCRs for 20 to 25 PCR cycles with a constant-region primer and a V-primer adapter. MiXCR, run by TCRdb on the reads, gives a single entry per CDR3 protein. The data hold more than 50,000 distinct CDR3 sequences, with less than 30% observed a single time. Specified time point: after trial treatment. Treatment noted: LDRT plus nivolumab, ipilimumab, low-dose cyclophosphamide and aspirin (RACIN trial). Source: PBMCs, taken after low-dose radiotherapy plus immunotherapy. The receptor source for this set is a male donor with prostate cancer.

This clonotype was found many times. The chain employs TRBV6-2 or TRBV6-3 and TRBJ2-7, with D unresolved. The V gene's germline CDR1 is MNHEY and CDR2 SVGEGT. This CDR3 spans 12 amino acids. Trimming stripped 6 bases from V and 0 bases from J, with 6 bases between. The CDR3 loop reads CASSYISYEQYF. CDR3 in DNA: TGTGCCAGCAGCTACATCTCCTACGAGCAGTACTTC.

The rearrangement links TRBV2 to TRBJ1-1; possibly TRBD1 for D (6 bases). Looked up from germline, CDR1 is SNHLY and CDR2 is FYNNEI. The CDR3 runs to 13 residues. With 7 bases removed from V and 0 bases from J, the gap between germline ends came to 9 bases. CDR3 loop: CASTGTMNTEAFF. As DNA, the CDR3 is TGTGCCAGCACCGGGACAATGAACACTGAAGCTTTCTTT.

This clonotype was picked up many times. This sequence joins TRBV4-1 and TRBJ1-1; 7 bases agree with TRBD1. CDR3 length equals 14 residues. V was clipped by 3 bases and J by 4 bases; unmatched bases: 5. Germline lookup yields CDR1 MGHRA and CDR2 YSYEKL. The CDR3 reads CASSQQQGSTEAFF. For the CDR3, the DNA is TGCGCCAGCAGCCAGCAACAGGGGAGCACTGAAGCTTTCTTT.

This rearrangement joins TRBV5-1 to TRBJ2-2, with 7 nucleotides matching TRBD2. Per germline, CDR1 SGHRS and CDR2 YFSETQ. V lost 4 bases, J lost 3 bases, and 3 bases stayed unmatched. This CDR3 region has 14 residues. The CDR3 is CASSSGTYTGELFF. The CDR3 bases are TGCGCCAGCAGCAGCGGGACCTACACCGGGGAGCTGTTTTTT.

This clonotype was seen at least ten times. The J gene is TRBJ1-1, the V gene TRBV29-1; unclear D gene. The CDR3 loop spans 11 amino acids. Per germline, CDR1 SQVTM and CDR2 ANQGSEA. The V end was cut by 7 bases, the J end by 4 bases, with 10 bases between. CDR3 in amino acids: CSADKSTEAFF. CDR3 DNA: TGCAGCGCAGACAAAAGCACTGAAGCTTTCTTT.

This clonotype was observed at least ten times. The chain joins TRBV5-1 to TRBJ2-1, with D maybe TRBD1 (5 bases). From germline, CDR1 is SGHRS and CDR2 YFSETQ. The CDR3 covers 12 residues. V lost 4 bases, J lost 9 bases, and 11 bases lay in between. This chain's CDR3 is CASSHAQGEQFF. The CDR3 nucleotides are TGCGCCAGCAGCCATGCCCAGGGTGAGCAGTTCTTC.

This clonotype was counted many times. In DNA form, the CDR3 reads TGTGCCAGCAGGGATACTCGGGACGGTGCAGAGCAGTACTTC. It yields the protein CASRDTRDGAEQYF. The V gene is TRBV6-5, the J gene TRBJ2-7; D possibly uses TRBD1 or TRBD2 (5 bases each). The V end was cut by 6 bases, the J end by 7 bases, with 19 bases between. CDR3 size: 14 residues. Per germline, CDR1 MNHEY and CDR2 SVGAGI.

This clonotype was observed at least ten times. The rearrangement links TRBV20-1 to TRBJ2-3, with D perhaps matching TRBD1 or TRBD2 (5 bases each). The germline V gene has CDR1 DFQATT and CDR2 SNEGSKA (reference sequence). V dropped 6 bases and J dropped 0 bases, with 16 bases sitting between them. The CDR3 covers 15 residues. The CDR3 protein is CSAGANLDSTDTQYF. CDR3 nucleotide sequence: TGCAGTGCCGGGGCCAACTTGGACAGCACAGATACGCAGTATTTT.

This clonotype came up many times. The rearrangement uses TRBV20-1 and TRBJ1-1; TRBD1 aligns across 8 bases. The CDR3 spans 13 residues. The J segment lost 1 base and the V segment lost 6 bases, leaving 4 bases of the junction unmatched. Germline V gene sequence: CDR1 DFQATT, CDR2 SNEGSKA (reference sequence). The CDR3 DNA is TGCAGTGCAAAGACAGGGGCGAACACTGAAGCTTTCTTT. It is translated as CSAKTGANTEAFF.

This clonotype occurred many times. The CDR3 region is CASSVLTAYEQYF. The CDR3, as DNA: TGTGCCAGCAGTGTCCTCACGGCCTACGAGCAGTACTTC. The V and J genes are TRBV6-2 or TRBV6-3 and TRBJ2-7; no clear D. With 5 bases removed from V and 2 bases from J, the gap between germline ends came to 10 bases. Germline values: CDR1 MNHEY, CDR2 SVGEGT. This CDR3 spans 13 amino acids.

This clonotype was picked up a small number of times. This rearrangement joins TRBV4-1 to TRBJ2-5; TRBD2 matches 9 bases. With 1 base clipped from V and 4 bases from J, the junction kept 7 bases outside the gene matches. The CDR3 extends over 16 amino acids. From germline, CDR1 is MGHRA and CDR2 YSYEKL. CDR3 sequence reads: CASSQGAGGPLETQYF. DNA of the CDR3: TGCGCCAGCAGCCAAGGTGCGGGAGGGCCGTTAGAGACCCAGTACTTC.

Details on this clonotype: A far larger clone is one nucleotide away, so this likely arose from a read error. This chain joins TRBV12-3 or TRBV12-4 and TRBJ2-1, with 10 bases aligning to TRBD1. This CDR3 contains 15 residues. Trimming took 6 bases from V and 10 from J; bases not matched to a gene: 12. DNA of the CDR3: TGTGCCAGCAGCACATCGGGACAGGGGAGGCGAGAGCAGTTCTTC. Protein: CASSTSGQGRREQFF.

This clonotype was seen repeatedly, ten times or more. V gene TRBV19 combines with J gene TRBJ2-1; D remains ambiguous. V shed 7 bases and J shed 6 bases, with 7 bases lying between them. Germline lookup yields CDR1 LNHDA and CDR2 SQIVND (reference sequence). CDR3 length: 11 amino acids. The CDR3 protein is CASTFRNEQFF. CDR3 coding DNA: TGTGCCAGTACATTTCGCAATGAGCAGTTCTTC.

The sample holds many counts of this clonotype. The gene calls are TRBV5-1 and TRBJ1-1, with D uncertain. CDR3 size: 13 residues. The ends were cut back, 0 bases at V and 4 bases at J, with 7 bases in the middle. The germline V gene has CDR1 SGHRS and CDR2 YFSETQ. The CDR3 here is CASSLAFGTEAFF. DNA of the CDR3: TGCGCCAGCAGCTTGGCCTTTGGCACTGAAGCTTTCTTT.

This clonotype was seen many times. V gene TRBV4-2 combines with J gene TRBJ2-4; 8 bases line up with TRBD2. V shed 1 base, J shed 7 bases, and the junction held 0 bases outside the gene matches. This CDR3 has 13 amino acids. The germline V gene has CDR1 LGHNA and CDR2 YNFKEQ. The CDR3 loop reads CASSQAGGNIQYF. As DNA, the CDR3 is TGTGCCAGCAGCCAAGCGGGAGGGAACATTCAGTACTTC.

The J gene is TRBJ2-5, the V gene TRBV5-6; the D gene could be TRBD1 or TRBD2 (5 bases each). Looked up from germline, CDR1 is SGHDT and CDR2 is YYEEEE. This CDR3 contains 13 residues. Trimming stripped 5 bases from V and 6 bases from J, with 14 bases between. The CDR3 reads CASRSAEGKTQYF. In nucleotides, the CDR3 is TGTGCCAGCAGATCCGCCGAGGGGAAGACCCAGTACTTC. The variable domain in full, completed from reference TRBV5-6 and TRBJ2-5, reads DAGVTQSPTHLIKTRGQQVTLRCSPKSGHDTVSWYQQALGQGPQFIFQYYEEEERQRGNFPDRFSGHQFPNYSSELNVNALLLGDSALYLCASRSAEGKTQYFGPGTRLLVL.

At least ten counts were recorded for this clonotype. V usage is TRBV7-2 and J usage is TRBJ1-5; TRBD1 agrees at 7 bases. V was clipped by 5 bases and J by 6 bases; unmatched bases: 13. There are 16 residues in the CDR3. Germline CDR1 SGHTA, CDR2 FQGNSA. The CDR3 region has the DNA TGTGCCAGCAGCCGGGCCGGCAGGGGGAATAGTCAGCCCCAGCATTTT. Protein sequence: CASSRAGRGNSQPQHF.

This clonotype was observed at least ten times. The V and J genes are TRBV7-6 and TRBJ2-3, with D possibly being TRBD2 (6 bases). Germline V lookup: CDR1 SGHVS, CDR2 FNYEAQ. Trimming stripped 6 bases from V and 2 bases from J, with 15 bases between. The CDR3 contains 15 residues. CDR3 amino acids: CASRDRGIYTDTQYF. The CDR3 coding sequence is TGTGCCAGCAGAGATCGGGGGATCTACACAGATACGCAGTATTTT. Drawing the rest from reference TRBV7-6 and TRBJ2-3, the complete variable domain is GAGVSQSPRYKVTKRGQDVALRCDPISGHVSLYWYRQALGQGPEFLTYFNYEAQQDKSGLPNDRFSAERPEGSISTLTIQRTEQRDSAMYRCASRDRGIYTDTQYFGPGTRLTVL.

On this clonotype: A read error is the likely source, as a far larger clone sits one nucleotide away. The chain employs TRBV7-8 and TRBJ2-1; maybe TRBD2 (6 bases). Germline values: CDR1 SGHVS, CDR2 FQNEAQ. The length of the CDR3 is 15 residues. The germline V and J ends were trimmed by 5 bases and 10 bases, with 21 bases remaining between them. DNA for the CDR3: TGTGCCAGCAGCCCTCCTGGGGGGTTAGCCTACGAGCAGTTCTTC. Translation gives CASSPPGGLAYEQFF. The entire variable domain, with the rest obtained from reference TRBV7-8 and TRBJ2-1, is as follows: GAGVSQSPRYKVAKRGQDVALRCDPISGHVSLFWYQQALGQGPEFLTYFQNEAQLDKSGLPSDRFFAERPEGSVSTLKIQRTQQEDSAVYLCASSPPGGLAYEQFFGPGTRLTVL.

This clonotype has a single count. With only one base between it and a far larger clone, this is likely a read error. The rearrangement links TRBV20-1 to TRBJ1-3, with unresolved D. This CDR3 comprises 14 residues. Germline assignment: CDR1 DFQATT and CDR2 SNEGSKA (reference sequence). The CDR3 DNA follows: TGCAGCGTTGATGTAGGGAGAGACGGAAACACCATATATTTT. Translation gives CSVDVGRDGNTIYF.

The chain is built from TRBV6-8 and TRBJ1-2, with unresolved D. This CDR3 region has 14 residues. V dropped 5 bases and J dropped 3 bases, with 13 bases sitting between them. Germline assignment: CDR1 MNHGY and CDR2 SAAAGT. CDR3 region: CASSASTIYYGYTF. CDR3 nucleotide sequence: TGTGCCAGCAGTGCGAGTACCATCTACTATGGCTACACCTTC.

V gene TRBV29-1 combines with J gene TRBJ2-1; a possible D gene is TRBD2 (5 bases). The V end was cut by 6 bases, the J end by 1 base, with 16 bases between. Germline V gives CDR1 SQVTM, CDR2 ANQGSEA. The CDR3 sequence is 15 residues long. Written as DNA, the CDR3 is TGCAGCGTCTCTCCGGGCGGGTCGTCCTACAATGAGCAGTTCTTC. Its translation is CSVSPGGSSYNEQFF.

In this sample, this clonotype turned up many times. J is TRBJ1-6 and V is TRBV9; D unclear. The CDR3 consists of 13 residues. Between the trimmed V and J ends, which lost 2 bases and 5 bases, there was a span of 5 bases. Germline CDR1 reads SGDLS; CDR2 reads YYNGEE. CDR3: CASSVQDNSPLHF. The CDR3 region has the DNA TGTGCCAGCAGCGTGCAAGATAATTCACCCCTCCACTTT. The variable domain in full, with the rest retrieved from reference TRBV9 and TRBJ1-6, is DSGVTQTPKHLITATGQRVTLRCSPRSGDLSVYWYQQSLDQGLQFLIQYYNGEERAKGNILERFSAQQFPDLHSELNLSSLELGDSALYFCASSVQDNSPLHFGNGTRLTVT.

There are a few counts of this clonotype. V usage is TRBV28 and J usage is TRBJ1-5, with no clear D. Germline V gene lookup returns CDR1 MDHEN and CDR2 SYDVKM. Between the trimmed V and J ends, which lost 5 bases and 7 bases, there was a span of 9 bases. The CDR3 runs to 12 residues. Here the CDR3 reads CASSPLGQPQHF. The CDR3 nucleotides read TGTGCCAGCAGTCCCCTCGGGCAGCCCCAGCATTTT.

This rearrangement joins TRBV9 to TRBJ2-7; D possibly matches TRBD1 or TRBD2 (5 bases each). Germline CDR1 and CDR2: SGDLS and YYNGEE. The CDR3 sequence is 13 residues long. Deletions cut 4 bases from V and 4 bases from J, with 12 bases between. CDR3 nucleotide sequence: TGTGCCAGCAGCTTACGGGACGGGTACGAGCAGTACTTC. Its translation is CASSLRDGYEQYF. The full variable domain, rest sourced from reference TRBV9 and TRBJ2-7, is DSGVTQTPKHLITATGQRVTLRCSPRSGDLSVYWYQQSLDQGLQFLIQYYNGEERAKGNILERFSAQQFPDLHSELNLSSLELGDSALYFCASSLRDGYEQYFGPGTRLTVT.

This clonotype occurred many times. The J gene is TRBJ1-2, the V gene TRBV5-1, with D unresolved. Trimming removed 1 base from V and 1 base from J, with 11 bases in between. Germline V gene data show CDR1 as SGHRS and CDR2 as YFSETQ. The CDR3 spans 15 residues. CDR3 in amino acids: CASSLSSGYNYGYTF. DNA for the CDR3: TGCGCCAGCAGCTTGTCATCAGGATATAACTATGGCTACACCTTC. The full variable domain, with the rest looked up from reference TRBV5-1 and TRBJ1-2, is KAGVTQTPRYLIKTRGQQVTLSCSPISGHRSVSWYQQTPGQGLQFLFEYFSETQRNKGNFPGRFSGRQFSNSRSEMNVSTLELGDSALYLCASSLSSGYNYGYTFGSGTRLTVV.

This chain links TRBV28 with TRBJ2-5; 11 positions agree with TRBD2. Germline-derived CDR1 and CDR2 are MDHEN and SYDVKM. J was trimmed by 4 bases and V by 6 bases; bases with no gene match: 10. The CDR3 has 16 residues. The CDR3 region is CASSQSSGRLGETQYF. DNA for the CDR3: TGTGCCAGCAGCCAATCTAGCGGGAGGTTGGGAGAGACCCAGTACTTC.